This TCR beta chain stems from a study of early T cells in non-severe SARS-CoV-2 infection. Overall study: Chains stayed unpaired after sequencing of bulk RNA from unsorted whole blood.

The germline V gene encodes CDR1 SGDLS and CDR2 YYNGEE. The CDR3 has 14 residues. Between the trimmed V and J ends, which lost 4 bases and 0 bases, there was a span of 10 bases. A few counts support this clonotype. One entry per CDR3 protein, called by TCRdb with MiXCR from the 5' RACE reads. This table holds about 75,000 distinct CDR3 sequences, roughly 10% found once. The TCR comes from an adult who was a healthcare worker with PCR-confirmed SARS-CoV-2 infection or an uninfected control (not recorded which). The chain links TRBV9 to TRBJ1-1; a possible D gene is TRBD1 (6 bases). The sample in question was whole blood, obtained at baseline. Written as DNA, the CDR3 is TGTGCCAGCAGCCCCCAGGGGCTGAACACTGAAGCTTTCTTT. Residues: CASSPQGLNTEAFF.